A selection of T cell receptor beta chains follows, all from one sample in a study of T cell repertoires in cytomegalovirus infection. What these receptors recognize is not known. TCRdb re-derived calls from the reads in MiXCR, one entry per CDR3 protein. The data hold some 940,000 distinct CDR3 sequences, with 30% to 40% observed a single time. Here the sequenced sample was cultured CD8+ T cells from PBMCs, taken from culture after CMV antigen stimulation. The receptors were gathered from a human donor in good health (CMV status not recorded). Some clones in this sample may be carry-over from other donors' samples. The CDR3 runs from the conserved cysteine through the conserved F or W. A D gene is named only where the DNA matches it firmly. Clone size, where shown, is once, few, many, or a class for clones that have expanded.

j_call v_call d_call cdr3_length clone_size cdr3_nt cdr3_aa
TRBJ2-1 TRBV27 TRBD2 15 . TGTGCCAGCAGTTTACGTACTAGCGGGGCCAATGAGCAGTTCTTC CASSLRTSGANEQFF
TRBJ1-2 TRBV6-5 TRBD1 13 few TGTGCCAGCAGATGGGGACAGTACTATGGCTACACCTTC CASRWGQYYGYTF
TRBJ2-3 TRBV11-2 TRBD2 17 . TGTGCCAGCAGCCCGCACCGGGGACTAGCGGGGACAGATACGCAGTATTTT CASSPHRGLAGTDTQYF
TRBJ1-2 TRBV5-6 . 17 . TGTGCCAGCAGCTTGGACTCCGGGACCCTAAGCGACTATGGCTACACCTTC CASSLDSGTLSDYGYTF
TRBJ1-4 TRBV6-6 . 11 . TGTGCCAGCAGTATACCTTCCGAACTGTTTTTT CASSIPSELFF
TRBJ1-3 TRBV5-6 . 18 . TGTGCCAGCAGCTTGGGGGGCCTCGTGATTCCCGCTGGAAACACCATATATTTT CASSLGGLVIPAGNTIYF
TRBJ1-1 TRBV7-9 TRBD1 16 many TGTGCCAGCAGCTTAGCGCAGGGGACAGTGAACACTGAAGCTTTCTTT CASSLAQGTVNTEAFF
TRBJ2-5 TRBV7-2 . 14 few TGTGCCAGCAGCTTAGGGGTTACATGGGAGACCCAGTACTTC CASSLGVTWETQYF
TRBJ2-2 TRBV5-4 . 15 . TGTGCCACCCTAGCGGACAGGGCCGGATCCGGGGAGCTGTTTTTT CATLADRAGSGELFF
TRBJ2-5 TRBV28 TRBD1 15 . TGTGCCAGCACTAACAGGGGAAGGCCTGGGGAGACCCAGTACTTC CASTNRGRPGETQYF
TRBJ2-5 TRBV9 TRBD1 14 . TGTGCCAGCAGCCCGGGGACAGGGCCAGAGACCCAGTACTTC CASSPGTGPETQYF
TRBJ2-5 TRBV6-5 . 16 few TGTGCCAGCAGGGCCGACGACCCGGCCGGGCAAGAGACCCAGTACTTC CASRADDPAGQETQYF
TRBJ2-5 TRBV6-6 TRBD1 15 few TGTGCCAGCAGTCAGCCGGGACAGGGGGGAGAGACCCAGTACTTC CASSQPGQGGETQYF
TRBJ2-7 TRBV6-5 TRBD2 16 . TGTGCCAGCAGTTACTCGATAGGCGGGGGGAGCTACGAGCAGTACTTC CASSYSIGGGSYEQYF
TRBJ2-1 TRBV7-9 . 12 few TGTGCCAGCAGCTTCTGGGAGTCTGAGCAGTTCTTC CASSFWESEQFF
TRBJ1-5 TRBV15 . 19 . TGTGCCACCAGCAGAGATCAAATTGTGGGGGAGAATAGCAATCAGCCCCAGCATTTT CATSRDQIVGENSNQPQHF
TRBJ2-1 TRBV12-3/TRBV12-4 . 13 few TGTGCCAGCAGTCAGGGGGGAATCAATGAGCAGTTCTTC CASSQGGINEQFF
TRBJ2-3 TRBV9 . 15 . TGTGCCAGCAGCGCCAGCGGAGGGTTTGGAGATACGCAGTATTTT CASSASGGFGDTQYF
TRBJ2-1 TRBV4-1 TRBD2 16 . TGCGCCAGCAGCCATAACCTAGCGGGGGGGGTTAATGAGCAGTTCTTC CASSHNLAGGVNEQFF
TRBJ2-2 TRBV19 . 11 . TGTGCCAGTACCCCTGGCGGGGAGCTGTTTTTT CASTPGGELFF
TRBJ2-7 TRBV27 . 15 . TGTGCCAGCAGTTTATCGGCGGGGGCCGGGTACGAGCAGTACTTC CASSLSAGAGYEQYF
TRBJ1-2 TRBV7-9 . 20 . TGTGCCAGCAGCTCACCCCCCGAAGGAACGGGATGGGGAATAAACTATGGCTACACCTTC CASSSPPEGTGWGINYGYTF
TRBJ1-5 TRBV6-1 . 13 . TGTGCCAGCAGTGAAGAGGGGTATCAGCCCCAGCATTTT CASSEEGYQPQHF
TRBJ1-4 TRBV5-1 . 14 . TGCGCCAGCAGCCCGGGAAACTCTAATGAAAAACTGTTTTTT CASSPGNSNEKLFF
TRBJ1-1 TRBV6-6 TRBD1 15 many TGTGCCAGCAGTCTGTCACAGGGGCCGAACACTGAAGCTTTCTTT CASSLSQGPNTEAFF
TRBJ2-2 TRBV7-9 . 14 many TGTGCCAGCAGCCCCTTGAGCGCGGCCGGGGAGCTGTTTTTT CASSPLSAAGELFF
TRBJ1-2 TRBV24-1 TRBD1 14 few TGTGCCACCGGAACAGGGGACGCTAAATGGGGCTACACCTTC CATGTGDAKWGYTF
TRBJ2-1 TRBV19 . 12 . TGTGCCAGCCAGTTCGGGGGCACTGAGCAGTTCTTC CASQFGGTEQFF
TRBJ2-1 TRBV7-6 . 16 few TGTGCCAGCAGCTTAGCCGGCCCCCAGGACTACAATGAGCAGTTCTTC CASSLAGPQDYNEQFF
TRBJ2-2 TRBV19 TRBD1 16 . TGTGCCAGTAGTATAGTAGGGACAGGGTTCGCCGGGGAGCTGTTTTTT CASSIVGTGFAGELFF
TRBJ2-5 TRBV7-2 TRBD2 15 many TGTGCCAGCAGCTTTACAGCAGCGGGGAAAGAGACCCAGTACTTC CASSFTAAGKETQYF
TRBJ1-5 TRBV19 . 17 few TGTGCCAGTCGCTCACCCAGCCGGGGATCGCGCAATCAGCCCCAGCATTTT CASRSPSRGSRNQPQHF
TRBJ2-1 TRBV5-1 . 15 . TGCGCCAGCAGCTTAGCAGATTCCTCCTACAATGAGCAGTTCTTC CASSLADSSYNEQFF
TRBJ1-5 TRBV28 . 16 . TGTGCCAGCAGTCCCCAGACAGGCCGCCCGAATCAGCCCCAGCATTTT CASSPQTGRPNQPQHF
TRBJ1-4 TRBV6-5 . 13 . TGTGCCAGCAGTTACCTGGGTTTTGAAAAACTGTTTTTT CASSYLGFEKLFF
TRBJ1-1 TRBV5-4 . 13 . TGTGCCAGCAGCTTGGGTTTTCACACTGAAGCTTTCTTT CASSLGFHTEAFF
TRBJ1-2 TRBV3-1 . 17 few TGTGCCAGCAGCCAAGTCCCAGACGGGGACCTTCACTATGGCTACACCTTC CASSQVPDGDLHYGYTF
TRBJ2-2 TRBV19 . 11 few TGTGCCAGTAATCGGCCCGGGGAGCTGTTTTTT CASNRPGELFF
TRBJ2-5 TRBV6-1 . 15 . TGTGCCAGCAGTCAGTTTGGCGGATCCGAAGAGACCCAGTACTTC CASSQFGGSEETQYF
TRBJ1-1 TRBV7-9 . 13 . TGTGCCAGCAGCTGGGGGACCCACACTGAAGCTTTCTTT CASSWGTHTEAFF
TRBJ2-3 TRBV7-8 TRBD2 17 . TGTGCCAGCAGCTACTTGGGCGGGGGAACTAGCACAGATACGCAGTATTTT CASSYLGGGTSTDTQYF
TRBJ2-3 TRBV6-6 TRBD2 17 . TGTGCCAGCAGTTACTCCGGACTAGCATTATCCTCAGATACGCAGTATTTT CASSYSGLALSSDTQYF
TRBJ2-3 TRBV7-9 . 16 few TGTGCCAGCAGCTTAGTGTCCAGGACAAGATCAGATACGCAGTATTTT CASSLVSRTRSDTQYF
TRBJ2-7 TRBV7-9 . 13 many TGTGCCTGCATGGCGGTTAGCTCCTACGAGCAGTACTTC CACMAVSSYEQYF
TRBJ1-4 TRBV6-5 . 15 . TGTGCCAGCAGTTACTCGTGGGGAACCGATGAAAAACTGTTTTTT CASSYSWGTDEKLFF
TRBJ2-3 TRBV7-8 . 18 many TGTGCCAGCAGCTTCACGAGGGGGGACCCTTCTAGCACAGATACGCAGTATTTT CASSFTRGDPSSTDTQYF
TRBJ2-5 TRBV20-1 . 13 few TGCAGTGCCCCAAGCCAGCGGTTAGAGACCCAGTACTTC CSAPSQRLETQYF
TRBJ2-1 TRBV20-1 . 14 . TGCAGTGCTAGAGATGCGGAGGGTTTGTATGAGCAGTTCTTC CSARDAEGLYEQFF
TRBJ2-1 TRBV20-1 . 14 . TGCAGTGCTAGGGAACAGGGTGCCTACAATGAGCAGTTCTTC CSAREQGAYNEQFF